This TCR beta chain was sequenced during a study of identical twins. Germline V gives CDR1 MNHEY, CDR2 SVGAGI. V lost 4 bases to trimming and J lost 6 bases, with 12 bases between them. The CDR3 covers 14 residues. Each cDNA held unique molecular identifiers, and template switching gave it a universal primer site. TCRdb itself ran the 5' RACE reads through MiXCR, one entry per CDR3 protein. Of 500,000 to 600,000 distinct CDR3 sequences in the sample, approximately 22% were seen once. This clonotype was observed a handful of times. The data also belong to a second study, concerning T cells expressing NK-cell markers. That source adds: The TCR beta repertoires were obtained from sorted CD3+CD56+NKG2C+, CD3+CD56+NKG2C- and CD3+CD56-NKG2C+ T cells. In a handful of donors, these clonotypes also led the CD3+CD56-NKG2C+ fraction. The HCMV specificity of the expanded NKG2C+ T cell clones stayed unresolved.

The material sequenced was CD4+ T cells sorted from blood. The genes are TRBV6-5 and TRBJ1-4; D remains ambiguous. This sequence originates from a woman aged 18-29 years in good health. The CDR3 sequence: CASSSMIPDEKLFF. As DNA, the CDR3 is TGTGCCAGCAGTTCTATGATTCCGGATGAAAAACTGTTTTTT.